This T cell receptor beta chain was obtained from a study of CD8 T cells in ankylosing spondylitis. Study-wide results and limits: In the blood and synovial fluid of reactive arthritis, some motif variants had been previously reported. Significant enrichment of disease-linked clones was reported in matched ankylosing spondylitis synovial fluid. A TCR beta motif of several highly homologous variants appeared characteristic of ankylosing spondylitis blood.

The CDR3 spans 16 residues. Trimming removed 0 bases at V and 0 bases at J, with 9 bases between. Per the germline V gene, CDR1 is SGHVS and CDR2 is FNYEAQ. Quantitative 5'-RACE with molecular barcodes was used to make the TCR beta libraries. A single record per CDR3 protein comes from TCRdb applying MiXCR to the 5' RACE reads. The sample carries about 450,000 distinct CDR3 sequences, roughly 26% recorded once. The table lists this clonotype with many counts. Its antigen remains unknown. Sample: blood, either unsorted or a sorted T cell fraction (not recorded which). The TCR sequence derives from a male donor with ankylosing spondylitis. The V call is TRBV7-6, the J call TRBJ1-3; D perhaps matches TRBD1 (5 bases). CDR3 in amino acids: CASSLAGGPSGNTIYF. The CDR3 DNA reads as TGTGCCAGCAGCTTAGCCGGGGGACCCTCTGGAAACACCATATATTTT.